The entry below gives a single T cell receptor beta chain sequence along with its context. Its target is unknown. Regions amplified from RNA transcripts were the TCR beta CDR3 regions. HTBI primers were used for first-round RT-PCR of the TCR CDR3. TCRdb itself ran the multiplex PCR reads through MiXCR, one entry per CDR3 protein. The sample has hundreds of thousands of distinct CDR3 sequences, less than 25% seen once; the top ten hold 34%. Each person with ophthalmopathy scored at least 3 on the Clinical Activity Score, reached NOSPECS grade 4 or higher, and had been ill under 3 months. This CDR3 contains 13 residues. V was cut by 3 bases and J by 9 bases, with 15 bases left in between. The germline V gene encodes CDR1 MDHEN and CDR2 SYDVKM. The record originates from a study of T cells in Graves' hyperthyroidism and ophthalmopathy. Overall study findings and caveats: The model forecast ophthalmopathy, anticipating it by a median approximately 6.2 months before onset. Most thyroid clonotypes with frequency above 0.001 were detected in blood.

The sequence was obtained from a man aged 30 to 45 with Graves' ophthalmopathy. The V and J genes are TRBV28 and TRBJ2-7, with D possibly being TRBD1 (6 bases). The sequenced sample consisted of blood. In DNA, the CDR3 is TGTGCCAGCAGTTTGACAGGTGTCGACGCGCAGTACTTC. It yields the protein CASSLTGVDAQYF.